The clone carrying this T cell receptor beta chain appeared many times. This CDR3 contains 15 residues. V lost 0 bases and J lost 3; bases outside the gene matches: 4. Germline CDR1 is SGHRS and CDR2 is YFSETQ. This entry comes from a study of CD8 T cells in ankylosing spondylitis. Each CDR3 protein gets one entry after TCRdb re-called the 5' RACE reads with MiXCR. This table has about 190,000 distinct CDR3 sequences, around 13% appearing once. The chain has TRBV5-1 and TRBJ2-7, with TRBD1 identical over 9 bases. The TCR sequence derives from a female donor with ankylosing spondylitis or in good health (not recorded which). Sample: blood, either unsorted or a sorted T cell fraction (not recorded which). CDR3 sequence (DNA): TGCGCCAGCAGCTTGGACGGGACAGGGTACTACGAGCAGTACTTC. Translation gives CASSLDGTGYYEQYF.